The 32 T cell receptor beta chains below all came from one sample that was sequenced in a study of T cells after yellow fever vaccination (dated by TCRdb to 2018 to 2020). Libraries were constructed by 5' RACE. The sample was run on an Illumina HiSeq 2500. TCRdb reprocessed the public reads (quality trimming at Q25 with fastp, clone calling with MiXCR) and kept in-frame beta chains. Rows with a matching CDR3 protein are joined into one entry that keeps the most common DNA and genes. This sample gives hundreds of thousands of distinct CDR3 sequences in total; roughly 8.7% of them show up just once. In total, the top ten clones hold roughly 18% of the sample. The treatment or condition label on this specimen signifies: live attenuated yellow fever vaccine strain. The specimen comprised PBMCs, sampled on the day of the first yellow fever vaccination. These receptors were collected from a man between 18 and 35 years old who received the YFV17D yellow fever vaccine.

This chain links TRBV4-1 with TRBJ1-1, with D unclear. Germline CDR1 and CDR2: MGHRA and YSYEKL. Deletions cut 10 bases from V and 0 bases from J, with 18 bases between. There are 15 residues in the CDR3. CDR3 sequence (DNA): TGCGCCACCCAAAGAACAGCAGCTATGAACACTGAAGCTTTCTTT. Protein: CATQRTAAMNTEAFF.

This clonotype was seen only a few times. The chain links TRBV24-1 to TRBJ2-1; 10 bases agree with TRBD1. Trimming took 4 bases from V and 2 from J; bases not matched to a gene: 10. The CDR3 has 18 amino acids. Germline lookup yields CDR1 KGHDR and CDR2 SFDVKD. CDR3 amino acids: CATSDRTPGTGAYNEQFF. As DNA, the CDR3 is TGTGCCACCAGTGACCGAACTCCCGGGACAGGGGCCTACAATGAGCAGTTCTTC.

This chain links TRBV2 with TRBJ2-5; D assignment may be TRBD1 or TRBD2 (5 bases each). Trimming took 6 bases from V and 5 from J, leaving 13 bases between them. Per the germline V gene, CDR1 is SNHLY and CDR2 is FYNNEI. This CDR3 has 13 amino acids. DNA for the CDR3: TGTGCCAGCAGGAGGGGATCGATGGAGACCCAGTACTTC. Protein: CASRRGSMETQYF. Variable domain in full (rest from reference TRBV2 and TRBJ2-5): EPEVTQTPSHQVTQMGQEVILRCVPISNHLYFYWYRQILGQKVEFLVSFYNNEISEKSEIFDDQFSVERPDGSNFTLKIRSTKLEDSAMYFCASRRGSMETQYFGPGTRLLVL.

This clonotype was picked up many times. The junction departs from the called germline gene at one end, perhaps through a read error. The genes are TRBV6-5 and TRBJ2-5, with 7 bases matching TRBD1. The length of the CDR3 is 15 residues. Per germline, CDR1 MNHEY and CDR2 SVGAGI. The CDR3 sequence is CASSYSGTAQETQYF. The DNA for the CDR3 is TGTGCCAGCAGCTACTCCGGGACAGCACAAGAGACCCAGTACTTC.

This clonotype appeared many times. This chain joins TRBV11-2 and TRBJ1-1; no clear D gene. Between the trimmed V and J ends, which lost 4 bases and 0 bases, there was a span of 18 bases. The CDR3 contains 17 residues. Germline V gene data show CDR1 as SGHAT and CDR2 as FQNNGV. CDR3 nucleotides: TGTGCCAGCAGCTATTCCGCCGCACGGAGGATGAACACTGAAGCTTTCTTT. Translating gives CASSYSAARRMNTEAFF.

This chain links TRBV12-3 or TRBV12-4 with TRBJ2-1; 9 bases line up with TRBD1. Trimming cost V 5 bases and J 10 bases; bases outside gene matches: 9. CDR3 length equals 14 residues. CDR3 loop: CASSPRGQGSEQFF. The CDR3 coding sequence is TGTGCCAGCAGTCCCAGGGGACAGGGCTCAGAGCAGTTCTTC.

The sample holds a few counts of this clonotype. The chain employs TRBV5-1 and TRBJ2-3; D unresolved. Per the germline V gene, CDR1 is SGHRS and CDR2 is YFSETQ. The CDR3 loop spans 14 amino acids. The V end was cut by 2 bases, the J end by 2 bases, with 9 bases between. Here the CDR3 reads CASSFVLDTDTQYF. As DNA, the CDR3 is TGCGCCAGCAGCTTCGTACTTGACACAGATACGCAGTATTTT.

This clonotype was counted many times. This chain links TRBV14 with TRBJ2-2; no clear D. Trimming left V 0 bases short and J 4 bases short, with 15 bases between. The germline CDR1 and CDR2 sequences are SGHDN and FVKESK. This CDR3 is built from 17 residues. This CDR3 is CASSQDLRVESTGELFF. CDR3 DNA sequence: TGTGCCAGCAGCCAAGATTTAAGGGTGGAGAGCACCGGGGAGCTGTTTTTT.

This chain joins TRBV9 and TRBJ1-1; D unclear. Germline V CDR1 and CDR2: SGDLS, YYNGEE. V was trimmed by 3 bases and J by 0 bases, leaving 6 bases between them. The CDR3 sequence is 13 residues long. DNA for the CDR3: TGTGCCAGCAGCGCCCGGATGAACACTGAAGCTTTCTTT. Translating gives CASSARMNTEAFF.

This clonotype has a count of ten or more. The V and J genes are TRBV28 and TRBJ2-5; weak D call: TRBD2 (6 bases). Between the trimmed V and J ends, which lost 5 bases and 0 bases, there was a span of 13 bases. CDR3 length equals 15 residues. CDR1 is MDHEN and CDR2 is SYDVKM in the germline V gene. CDR3 region: CASSTSGRYQETQYF. DNA of the CDR3: TGTGCCAGCAGTACATCTGGGAGGTACCAAGAGACCCAGTACTTC. The whole variable domain, filled in from reference TRBV28 and TRBJ2-5, reads DVKVTQSSRYLVKRTGEKVFLECVQDMDHENMFWYRQDPGLGLRLIYFSYDVKMKEKGDIPEGYSVSREKKERFSLILESASTNQTSMYLCASSTSGRYQETQYFGPGTRLLVL.

The chain is built from TRBV14 and TRBJ2-1; 7 bases line up with TRBD1. This CDR3 has 20 residues. Germline CDR1 is SGHDN and CDR2 is FVKESK. V was clipped by 5 bases and J by 0 bases; unmatched bases: 19. The CDR3 spells CASSASGTALWESSYNEQFF. The CDR3 bases are TGTGCCAGCAGCGCGTCCGGGACAGCCCTTTGGGAAAGCTCCTACAATGAGCAGTTCTTC.

This clonotype was seen ten or more times. The V gene is TRBV5-1, the J gene TRBJ2-7; D remains unclear. CDR1 SGHRS and CDR2 YFSETQ come from the germline V gene. V was clipped by 2 bases and J by 2 bases, with 11 bases between them. CDR3 length equals 14 residues. The CDR3 DNA reads TGCGCCAGCAGCTTTACAAATCCGGCCTACGAGCAGTACTTC. Its translation: CASSFTNPAYEQYF.

This clonotype was detected many times. This chain uses TRBV10-3 with TRBJ2-7, with 8 positions matching TRBD1. Per the germline V gene, CDR1 is ENHRY and CDR2 is SYGVKD. V gave up 4 bases and J gave up 3 bases; unmatched junction bases: 5. The CDR3 length is 14 residues. The CDR3 DNA follows: TGTGCCATCAGTGCGACAGGGGCCCTCTACGAGCAGTACTTC. Residues: CAISATGALYEQYF.

A few counts support this clonotype. This rearrangement joins TRBV27 to TRBJ2-1, with 12 nucleotides matching TRBD2. V lost 7 bases and J lost 8; bases outside the gene matches: 6. The germline V gene has CDR1 MNHEY and CDR2 SMNVEV (reference sequence). CDR3 length: 14 amino acids. CDR3 bases: TGTGCCAGCAAGGGGCTAGCGGGGGGGCATGAGCAGTTCTTC. It specifies CASKGLAGGHEQFF.

The chain carries TRBV29-1 and TRBJ2-2; the D is unclear. CDR1 and CDR2 (germline): SQVTM, ANQGSEA. CDR3 length equals 14 residues. V was cut by 3 bases and J by 1 base, with 9 bases left in between. The CDR3 coding sequence is TGCAGCGTTGAGTGGCCAGGGAACACCGGGGAGCTGTTTTTT. As protein: CSVEWPGNTGELFF.

The sample holds a few counts of this clonotype. The chain links TRBV4-3 to TRBJ1-4; no definite D call. CDR3 length: 13 amino acids. Germline lookup yields CDR1 LGHNA and CDR2 YSLEER. V lost 4 bases to trimming and J lost 11 bases, with 14 bases between them. Written as DNA, the CDR3 is TGCGCCAGCAGCCTAGGGCCGAGTGGGAAACTGTTTTTT. Translation gives CASSLGPSGKLFF.

The rearrangement links TRBV15 to TRBJ1-1; D unresolved. This CDR3 contains 19 residues. CDR1 and CDR2 from the germline V gene are LNHNV and YYDKDF (reference sequence). The V and J ends lost 3 bases and 0 bases respectively, with 23 bases between them. CDR3 loop: CATSSSSDLRLALNTEAFF. The CDR3 DNA is TGTGCCACCAGCAGTTCTTCCGATCTCCGATTAGCCTTGAACACTGAAGCTTTCTTT.

The chain has TRBV5-1 and TRBJ2-7, with unresolved D. Trimming took off 4 bases at V and 4 bases at J, with 6 bases between the two ends. CDR3 length: 11 amino acids. The germline V gene encodes CDR1 SGHRS and CDR2 YFSETQ. The DNA of the CDR3 is TGCGCCAGCAGCCTAGAATACGAGCAGTACTTC. Encoded protein: CASSLEYEQYF.

This clonotype was recorded a few times. V usage is TRBV7-2 and J usage is TRBJ2-5; 11 positions agree with TRBD1. The CDR3 contains 15 residues. The V and J ends lost 5 bases and 4 bases, in that order; junction bases with no gene match: 6. Germline V gives CDR1 SGHTA, CDR2 FQGNSA. Here the CDR3 DNA reads TGTGCCAGCAGCCTTTTTGGGACAGGGGGAGAGACCCAGTACTTC. Translated, it gives CASSLFGTGGETQYF.

The chain carries TRBV7-9 and TRBJ1-6; the D is unclear. The V and J ends lost 1 base and 13 bases respectively, with 8 bases between them. This CDR3 spans 12 amino acids. Germline CDR1 is SEHNR and CDR2 is FQNEAQ (reference sequence). This chain's CDR3 is CASSLDGRPLHF. The CDR3 coding sequence is TGTGCCAGCAGCTTAGACGGTCGGCCCCTCCACTTT.

This clonotype was counted many times. V gene TRBV12-3 or TRBV12-4 combines with J gene TRBJ2-3, with a tentative D call TRBD1 (6 bases). V was clipped by 7 bases and J by 4 bases, with 6 bases between them. The CDR3 is 11 amino acids. CDR3 amino acids: CASNRADTQYF. DNA for the CDR3: TGTGCCAGCAACAGGGCAGATACGCAGTATTTT.

The chain uses TRBV29-1 and TRBJ1-4, with D maybe TRBD1 (6 bases). Germline CDR1 and CDR2: SQVTM and ANQGSEA. This CDR3 comprises 15 residues. V was clipped by 5 bases and J by 12 bases, with 25 bases between them. CDR3 sequence: CSVRTEFTNENELFF. The CDR3 nucleotides read TGCAGCGTTCGGACAGAGTTTACTAATGAAAACGAACTGTTTTTT.

The V call is TRBV24-1, the J call TRBJ1-5, with 8 bases aligning to TRBD1. CDR1 is KGHDR and CDR2 is SFDVKD in the germline V gene. J was trimmed by 0 bases and V by 4 bases; bases with no gene match: 4. The CDR3 sequence is 16 residues long. CDR3 DNA sequence: TGTGCCACCAGTGAACGGACAGGGAGTAGCAATCAGCCCCAGCATTTT. Protein: CATSERTGSSNQPQHF.

This clonotype was recorded a few times. V gene TRBV18 combines with J gene TRBJ1-2, with TRBD1 identical over 8 bases. Germline V gene lookup returns CDR1 KGHSH and CDR2 LQKENI. The trim removed 5 bases at V and 6 bases at J, leaving 8 bases unmatched. This CDR3 has 14 residues. CDR3 residues: CASSFQDRADGYTF. The DNA for the CDR3 is TGTGCCAGCTCATTTCAGGACAGGGCCGATGGCTACACCTTC.

This clonotype came up many times. J is TRBJ2-1 and V is TRBV4-1; no firm D call. Trimming cost V 0 bases and J 4 bases, with 7 bases left between them. The CDR3 consists of 14 residues. Germline assignment: CDR1 MGHRA and CDR2 YSYEKL. For the CDR3, the DNA is TGCGCCAGCAGCCAAGAACCAGGTTACAATGAGCAGTTCTTC. This translates into CASSQEPGYNEQFF.

The chain combines TRBV10-2 with TRBJ2-7; unclear D gene. The CDR3 has 11 amino acids. Trimming stripped 1 base from V and 3 bases from J, with 1 base between. Germline CDR1 is WSHSY and CDR2 is SAAADI. The CDR3 spells CASSEFYEQYF. CDR3 DNA sequence: TGCGCCAGCAGTGAGTTCTACGAGCAGTACTTC.

The genes are TRBV7-2 and TRBJ1-6; tentatively, D is TRBD1 (5 bases). This CDR3 spans 14 amino acids. Germline V gene data show CDR1 as SGHTA and CDR2 as FQGNSA. Deletions cut 4 bases from V and 9 bases from J, with 13 bases between. The CDR3 nucleotides are TGTGCCAGCAGCTATTGGGGACTGGGTTCACCCCTCCACTTT. Translating gives CASSYWGLGSPLHF.

This clonotype was seen a few times. V usage is TRBV5-1 and J usage is TRBJ2-3, with TRBD1 matching over 10 bases. Unmatched junction bases numbered 1, after V lost 0 bases and J lost 6 bases. The CDR3 runs 14 residues. Germline-derived CDR1 and CDR2 are SGHRS and YFSETQ. The CDR3 nucleotides read TGCGCCAGCAGCTTGGAGGACAGGGGGGATACGCAGTATTTT. Translated, it gives CASSLEDRGDTQYF.

The V and J genes are TRBV6-5 and TRBJ1-6; no firm D call. CDR1 and CDR2 from the germline V gene are MNHEY and SVGAGI. This CDR3 comprises 16 residues. V shed 3 bases and J shed 0 bases, with 9 bases lying between them. This CDR3 reads CASSYMSSSYNSPLHF. As DNA, the CDR3 is TGTGCCAGCAGTTATATGTCGAGCTCCTATAATTCACCCCTCCACTTT.

The DNA of the CDR3 is TGTGCCAGCAGCGTAGATTCCAGGGGAGAAAGAGCTTTCTTT. Protein: CASSVDSRGERAFF. The chain carries TRBV9 and TRBJ1-1, with D possibly matching TRBD1 (6 bases). The CDR3 runs to 14 residues. CDR1 is SGDLS, CDR2 YYNGEE, per germline. Trimming removed 0 bases from V and 10 bases from J, with 16 bases in between.

This clonotype was observed many times. The V gene is TRBV29-1, the J gene TRBJ1-3; D is unresolved. Between the trimmed V and J ends, which lost 4 bases and 0 bases, there was a span of 7 bases. The CDR3 consists of 13 residues. Germline CDR1 SQVTM, CDR2 ANQGSEA. The CDR3 spells CSVAQSSGNTIYF. The CDR3 coding sequence is TGCAGCGTTGCACAGAGCTCTGGAAACACCATATATTTT.

This clonotype was counted only a few times. The chain employs TRBV29-1 and TRBJ1-1, with 11 nucleotides matching TRBD1. CDR3 length: 12 residues. The V and J ends lost 8 bases and 7 bases, in that order; junction bases with no gene match: 6. CDR1 and CDR2 from the germline V gene are SQVTM and ANQGSEA. This chain's CDR3 is CSTGQGAVEAFF. The CDR3, as DNA: TGCAGCACAGGACAGGGGGCCGTTGAAGCTTTCTTT.